The 11 T cell receptor beta chains presented below share a single source sample, sequenced in a study of blood T cell repertoires in COVID-19. Profiled with immunoSEQ multiplex PCR; TCRdb holds only in-frame clones, not every one. The table shows roughly 300,000 clones, with roughly nine tenths occurring only once. Sequenced material: PBMCs or T cells enriched from blood (not recorded which). The origin of the receptors is a woman aged 25 to 39 who had recovered from COVID-19.

The chain recombines TRBV5-1 with TRBJ1-3; TRBD1 aligns across 7 bases. With 0 bases clipped from V and 2 bases from J, the junction kept 2 bases outside the gene matches. This CDR3 comprises 15 residues. Germline lookup yields CDR1 SGHRS and CDR2 YFSETQ. The CDR3 region has the DNA TGCGCCAGCAGCTTGGTACAGGGGACTGGAAACACCATATATTTT. As protein: CASSLVQGTGNTIYF.

The V gene is TRBV4-1, the J gene TRBJ1-1, with 8 positions matching TRBD1. Per the germline V gene, CDR1 is MGHRA and CDR2 is YSYEKL. With V trimmed by 1 base and J by 6 bases, 13 bases remained unmatched. The CDR3 runs 17 residues. The CDR3 spells CASSQVTRTGKTAEAFF. The CDR3 nucleotides are TGCGCCAGCAGCCAAGTGACCCGGACAGGGAAGACGGCTGAAGCTTTCTTT.

The genes are TRBV30 and TRBJ1-2; D is uncertain. The CDR3 extends over 13 amino acids. Trimming left V 5 bases short and J 6 bases short, with 16 bases between. Germline values: CDR1 GTSNPN, CDR2 SVGIG (reference sequence). The CDR3 bases are TGTGCCTGGGGACGCCCTCAGAGGCATGGCTACACCTTC. Translated: CAWGRPQRHGYTF.

V gene TRBV19 combines with J gene TRBJ2-7, with D possibly matching TRBD2 (5 bases). Per the germline V gene, CDR1 is LNHDA and CDR2 is SQIVND (reference sequence). The CDR3 totals 13 residues. Trimming removed 4 bases at V and 2 bases at J, with 9 bases between. As DNA, the CDR3 is TGTGCCAGTAGTACCCGGGGAACCTACGAGCAGTACTTC. Amino acids: CASSTRGTYEQYF.

V usage is TRBV19 and J usage is TRBJ2-5; D call uncertain. This CDR3 is 12 amino acids long. Germline assignment: CDR1 LNHDA and CDR2 SQIVND (reference sequence). V was clipped by 5 bases and J by 2 bases, with 6 bases between them. CDR3 sequence reads: CASSAGQETQYF. The CDR3 nucleotides read TGTGCCAGTAGTGCAGGACAAGAGACCCAGTACTTC.

The chain is built from TRBV30 and TRBJ1-2; D might be TRBD1 (5 bases). Trimming cost V 5 bases and J 4 bases, with 11 bases left between them. This CDR3 is 12 amino acids long. Germline values: CDR1 GTSNPN, CDR2 SVGIG (reference sequence). CDR3 protein: CAWAPRVYGYTF. CDR3 sequence (DNA): TGTGCCTGGGCCCCCAGGGTCTATGGCTACACCTTC.

The DNA for the CDR3 is TGTGCCAGCAGCTTGTGGCAGTCCTCTGGGGCCAACGTCCTGACTTTC. Its translation: CASSLWQSSGANVLTF. The chain couples TRBV5-6 to TRBJ2-6; no clear D. Germline CDR1 is SGHDT and CDR2 is YYEEEE. The V end was cut by 1 base, the J end by 0 bases, with 8 bases between. The CDR3 runs 16 residues.

V usage is TRBV2 and J usage is TRBJ2-2; TRBD1 matches at 10 bases. The CDR3 totals 15 residues. The germline CDR1 and CDR2 sequences are SNHLY and FYNNEI. Unmatched junction bases numbered 2, after V lost 3 bases and J lost 4 bases. CDR3 amino acids: CASSEGTGATGELFF. The CDR3, as DNA: TGTGCCAGCAGTGAGGGGACAGGGGCCACCGGGGAGCTGTTTTTT.

This clone was picked up one time. The chain recombines TRBV18 with TRBJ1-5, with 11 bases matching TRBD1. V gave up 5 bases and J gave up 3 bases; unmatched junction bases: 12. Germline V gene data show CDR1 as KGHSH and CDR2 as LQKENI. The CDR3 runs 18 residues. CDR3 residues: CASSGPGTGGGTNQPQHF. In nucleotides, the CDR3 is TGTGCCAGCTCAGGTCCCGGGACAGGGGGTGGGACCAATCAGCCCCAGCATTTT. The variable domain in full, completed from reference TRBV18 and TRBJ1-5, reads NAGVMQNPRHLVRRRGQEARLRCSPMKGHSHVYWYRQLPEEGLKFMVYLQKENIIDESGMPKERFSAEFPKEGPSILRIQQVVRGDSAAYFCASSGPGTGGGTNQPQHFGDGTRLSIL.

J is TRBJ2-5 and V is TRBV9; 8 bases are shared with TRBD1. The CDR3 extends over 15 amino acids. V dropped 3 bases and J dropped 5; count of bases not matched to a gene: 9. The germline gives CDR1 SGDLS, CDR2 YYNGEE. This CDR3 reads CASSARTGLGETQYF. CDR3 nucleotides: TGTGCCAGCAGCGCCCGGACAGGGTTAGGGGAGACCCAGTACTTC.

The chain carries TRBV6-5 and TRBJ1-6; D unclear. Germline V gives CDR1 MNHEY, CDR2 SVGAGI. The CDR3 contains 15 residues. V lost 7 bases, J lost 4 bases, and 14 bases lay in between. CDR3 region: CASTSDNPYNSPLHF. CDR3 in DNA: TGTGCCAGCACGTCCGACAACCCGTATAATTCACCCCTCCACTTT.